These 20 T cell receptor beta chains were sequenced from one sample in a study of CD4 T cells in relation to SARS-CoV-2 and coronaviruses. Generated by immunoSEQ multiplex PCR, the TCRdb table keeps only in-frame clones and is missing some. The data contain just under 65,000 clones, about 95% of them singletons. Unexposed donor CD4+ T cells date from about 2011-2019, before the COVID-19 pandemic. The sequenced material came from naive CD4+ T cells from PBMCs. The sample's subset: naive CD4+ T cells isolated by negative enrichment. The receptors were gathered from a human donor in good health.

The chain has TRBV21-1 and TRBJ2-5; the table's TRBD2 call for D was not verified on the DNA. TRBV21-1 is designated a pseudogene. This CDR3 spans 17 amino acids. The CDR3 DNA follows: TGTGCCAGCAGCCCCCCTCGGACTAGCGGGAGCCGGGAGACCCAGTACTTC. This gives the protein CASSPPRTSGSRETQYF.

This chain links TRBV9 with TRBJ1-2; TRBD1 might be the D (5 bases). Germline V gene sequence: CDR1 SGDLS, CDR2 YYNGEE. The ends were cut back, 9 bases at V and 2 bases at J, with 17 bases in the middle. This CDR3 contains 14 residues. The CDR3 bases are TGTGCCACCGCACCCGACGGGGGAAACTATGGCTACACCTTC. This sequence encodes CATAPDGGNYGYTF.

This rearrangement joins TRBV24-1 to TRBJ2-1; TRBD2 aligns across 13 bases. Per the germline V gene, CDR1 is KGHDR and CDR2 is SFDVKD. The CDR3 length is 16 residues. Trimming at V came to 4 bases and at J to 4 bases, leaving 3 bases not matched to a gene. The CDR3 region has the DNA TGTGCCACCAGTGACGGACTAGCGGGGGTTTACAATGAGCAGTTCTTC. This encodes CATSDGLAGVYNEQFF.

This clone appeared once. The J gene is TRBJ1-2, the V gene TRBV5-1; the D gene is possibly TRBD1 (6 bases). CDR3 length: 15 amino acids. Trimming took 1 base from V and 4 from J, leaving 14 bases between them. Germline assignment: CDR1 SGHRS and CDR2 YFSETQ. The CDR3 coding sequence is TGCGCCAGCAGCTTGACCAGGGGATCCTCCTATGGCTACACCTTC. It is translated as CASSLTRGSSYGYTF.

The rearrangement joins TRBV5-1 to TRBJ2-7; 9 nucleotides align to TRBD1. Germline CDR1 SGHRS, CDR2 YFSETQ. The V and J ends lost 0 bases and 4 bases, in that order; junction bases with no gene match: 5. This CDR3 contains 15 residues. CDR3 protein: CASSLATGGMYEQYF. In DNA form, the CDR3 reads TGCGCCAGCAGCTTGGCCACAGGGGGCATGTACGAGCAGTACTTC.

The chain links TRBV9 to TRBJ2-1, with D perhaps matching TRBD2 (6 bases). The CDR3 loop spans 16 amino acids. The V end was cut by 4 bases, the J end by 0 bases, with 14 bases between. The germline gives CDR1 SGDLS, CDR2 YYNGEE. CDR3 nucleotides: TGTGCCAGCAGCCCCGGGAGCCCAAGCTCCTACAATGAGCAGTTCTTC. Amino acids: CASSPGSPSSYNEQFF.

The rearrangement uses TRBV5-1 and TRBJ2-7; TRBD2 matches at 10 bases. V was pared by 7 bases and J by 4 bases, with 11 bases of the junction left unmatched. CDR1 is SGHRS and CDR2 is YFSETQ in the germline V gene. The CDR3 has 15 residues. The chain's CDR3 is CASGPVAGGSYEQYF. DNA of the CDR3: TGCGCCAGCGGCCCGGTAGCGGGAGGATCATACGAGCAGTACTTC.

The CDR3 loop is CASSLLGVANTGELFF. CDR3 sequence (DNA): TGCGCCAGCAGCTTGTTAGGGGTAGCGAACACCGGGGAGCTGTTTTTT. The chain employs TRBV5-1 and TRBJ2-2, with a weak D call TRBD1 (5 bases). V shed 1 base and J shed 0 bases, with 10 bases lying between them. CDR1 and CDR2 from the germline V gene are SGHRS and YFSETQ. There are 16 residues in the CDR3.

This chain joins TRBV6-2 or TRBV6-3 and TRBJ1-6; 8 bases map to TRBD1. J was trimmed by 8 bases and V by 0 bases; bases with no gene match: 3. This CDR3 has 15 amino acids. Germline V CDR1 and CDR2: MNHEY, SVGEGT. The CDR3: CASSYSGQDHSPLHF. The CDR3 DNA reads as TGTGCCAGCAGTTACTCGGGACAGGACCATTCACCCCTCCACTTT.

The chain links TRBV2 to TRBJ2-2; D is unresolved. CDR3 length equals 13 residues. The ends were cut back, 4 bases at V and 9 bases at J, with 12 bases in the middle. The germline CDR1 and CDR2 sequences are SNHLY and FYNNEI. The CDR3 DNA is TGTGCCAGCAGTGGGAGCCTCCTCCGGGAGCTGTTTTTT. It translates to CASSGSLLRELFF.

V usage is TRBV19 and J usage is TRBJ2-2; 7 nucleotides line up with TRBD2. From germline, CDR1 is LNHDA and CDR2 SQIVND (reference sequence). CDR3 length: 15 residues. V trimming: 3 bases; J trimming: 6 bases; junction bases outside the gene matches: 7. CDR3 sequence: CASSMVASGAGELFF. The CDR3, as DNA: TGTGCCAGTAGTATGGTGGCTAGCGGAGCCGGGGAGCTGTTTTTT.

The chain joins TRBV6-5 to TRBJ2-1; 15 bases are a match to TRBD2. The germline V gene encodes CDR1 MNHEY and CDR2 SVGAGI. V lost 4 bases to trimming and J lost 7 bases; unmatched junction nucleotides: 2. This CDR3 is 15 amino acids long. CDR3 protein: CASSSGLAGGNEQFF. CDR3 nucleotide sequence: TGTGCCAGCAGTTCGGGACTAGCGGGAGGAAATGAGCAGTTCTTC.

The chain recombines TRBV10-3 with TRBJ2-3; 12 bases line up with TRBD2. V lost 4 bases to trimming and J lost 0 bases; unmatched junction nucleotides: 2. This CDR3 spans 16 amino acids. CDR1 and CDR2 (germline): ENHRY, SYGVKD. As DNA, the CDR3 is TGTGCCATCAGTGGGACTAGCGGGACTAGCACAGATACGCAGTATTTT. Encoded protein: CAISGTSGTSTDTQYF.

This chain connects TRBV5-1 to TRBJ2-1, with 10 nucleotides matching TRBD2. The germline gives CDR1 SGHRS, CDR2 YFSETQ. V lost 3 bases, J lost 10 bases, and 7 bases stayed unmatched. The CDR3 has 14 residues. The CDR3 is CASSYLAGVSEQFF. CDR3 in DNA: TGCGCCAGCAGCTACCTAGCGGGAGTTAGCGAGCAGTTCTTC. The full variable domain, in which reference TRBV5-1 and TRBJ2-1 provide the parts outside the CDR3, is KAGVTQTPRYLIKTRGQQVTLSCSPISGHRSVSWYQQTPGQGLQFLFEYFSETQRNKGNFPGRFSGRQFSNSRSEMNVSTLELGDSALYLCASSYLAGVSEQFFGPGTRLTVL.

This chain links TRBV19 with TRBJ2-1; 11 bases line up with TRBD2. Looked up from germline, CDR1 is LNHDA and CDR2 is SQIVND (reference sequence). This CDR3 is built from 18 residues. Unmatched junction bases numbered 12, after V lost 6 bases and J lost 2 bases. The CDR3 sequence is CASSPTSGTLTPYNEQFF. For the CDR3, the DNA is TGTGCCAGTAGCCCGACTAGCGGGACGCTTACCCCCTACAATGAGCAGTTCTTC.

The CDR3 DNA reads as TGTGCCAGTAGTGAGACAGGGACGGCCTACGAGCAGTACTTC. This gives the protein CASSETGTAYEQYF. The J gene is TRBJ2-7, the V gene TRBV19; TRBD1 matches at 7 bases. Germline CDR1 is LNHDA and CDR2 is SQIVND (reference sequence). This CDR3 spans 14 amino acids. Trimming cost V 5 bases and J 2 bases; bases outside gene matches: 6.

The V gene is TRBV28, the J gene TRBJ1-1; 8 nucleotides match TRBD1. The CDR3 covers 23 residues. From germline, CDR1 is MDHEN and CDR2 SYDVKM. V was clipped by 1 base and J by 1 base; unmatched bases: 26. This CDR3 reads CASSLFWSAVNTGRGLENTEAFF. CDR3 coding DNA: TGTGCCAGCAGTTTATTTTGGTCCGCGGTCAATACAGGCAGGGGGCTGGAGAACACTGAAGCTTTCTTT. Using reference TRBV28 and TRBJ1-1 for the parts outside the CDR3, the full variable domain is DVKVTQSSRYLVKRTGEKVFLECVQDMDHENMFWYRQDPGLGLRLIYFSYDVKMKEKGDIPEGYSVSREKKERFSLILESASTNQTSMYLCASSLFWSAVNTGRGLENTEAFFGQGTRLTVV.

V is TRBV6-6 and J is TRBJ2-7, with D perhaps TRBD1 (6 bases). CDR3 length: 20 residues. Germline V gene data show CDR1 as MNHNY and CDR2 as SVGAGI (reference sequence). Trimming removed 6 bases from V and 2 bases from J, with 32 bases in between. The CDR3 is CASSPTPTSGVGKAPYEQYF. The CDR3 DNA follows: TGTGCCAGCAGCCCAACACCTACTTCAGGGGTGGGGAAGGCTCCCTACGAGCAGTACTTC.

The genes are TRBV10-3 and TRBJ2-4; D possibly uses TRBD1 or TRBD2 (5 bases each). The CDR3 length is 14 residues. Deletions cut 4 bases from V and 6 bases from J, with 13 bases between. Germline CDR1 reads ENHRY; CDR2 reads SYGVKD. Here the CDR3 reads CAISGRDGGNIQYF. The CDR3 nucleotides read TGTGCCATCAGTGGTAGGGACGGCGGAAACATTCAGTACTTC.

This clone has a single count. The chain is built from TRBV27 and TRBJ2-7; 9 nucleotides match TRBD1. This CDR3 region has 19 residues. The germline V gene encodes CDR1 MNHEY and CDR2 SMNVEV (reference sequence). The junction had 23 bases not matched to a gene; V was cut back by 6 bases and J by 5 bases. CDR3 nucleotide sequence: TGTGCCAGCAGCCCATCCCCCTTCCCCCTTGACAGGGGGGCAGACGAGCAGTACTTC. It is translated as CASSPSPFPLDRGADEQYF.